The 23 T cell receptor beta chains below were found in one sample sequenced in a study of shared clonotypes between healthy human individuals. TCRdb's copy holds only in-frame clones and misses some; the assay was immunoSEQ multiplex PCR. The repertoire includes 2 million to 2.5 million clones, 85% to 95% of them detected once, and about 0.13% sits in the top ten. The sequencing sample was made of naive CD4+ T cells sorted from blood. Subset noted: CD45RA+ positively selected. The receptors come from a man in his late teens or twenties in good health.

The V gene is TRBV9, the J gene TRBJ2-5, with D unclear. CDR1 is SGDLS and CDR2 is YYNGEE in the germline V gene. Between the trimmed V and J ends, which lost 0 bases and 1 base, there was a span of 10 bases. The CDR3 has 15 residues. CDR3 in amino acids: CASSVVGSLQETQYF. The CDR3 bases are TGTGCCAGCAGCGTAGTGGGCAGCCTCCAAGAGACCCAGTACTTC.

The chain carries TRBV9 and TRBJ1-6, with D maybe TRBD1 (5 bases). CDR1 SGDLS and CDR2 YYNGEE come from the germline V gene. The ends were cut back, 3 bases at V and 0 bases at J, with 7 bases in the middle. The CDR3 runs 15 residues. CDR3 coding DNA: TGTGCCAGCAGCGCGGGACCCTCCTATAATTCACCCCTCCACTTT. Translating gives CASSAGPSYNSPLHF.

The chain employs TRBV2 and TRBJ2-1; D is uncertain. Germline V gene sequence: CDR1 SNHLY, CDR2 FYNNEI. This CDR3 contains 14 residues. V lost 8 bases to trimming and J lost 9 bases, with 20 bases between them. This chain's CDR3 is CASPVSQLPGEQFF. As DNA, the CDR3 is TGTGCCAGCCCAGTGAGTCAGTTGCCGGGTGAGCAGTTCTTC.

The chain's CDR3 is CAWRWTGFTGELFF. The CDR3 region has the DNA TGTGCCTGGAGGTGGACAGGGTTTACCGGGGAGCTGTTTTTT. This chain joins TRBV30 and TRBJ2-2; TRBD1 matches at 8 bases. The CDR3 runs 14 residues. In germline, CDR1 is GTSNPN, CDR2 SVGIG (reference sequence). V was clipped by 3 bases and J by 5 bases; unmatched bases: 5.

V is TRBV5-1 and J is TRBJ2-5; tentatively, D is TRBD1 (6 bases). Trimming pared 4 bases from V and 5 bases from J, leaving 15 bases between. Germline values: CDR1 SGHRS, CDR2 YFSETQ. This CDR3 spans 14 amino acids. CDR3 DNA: TGCGCCAGCAGCCCCGGGACAAAAGGCGAGACCCAGTACTTC. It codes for CASSPGTKGETQYF.

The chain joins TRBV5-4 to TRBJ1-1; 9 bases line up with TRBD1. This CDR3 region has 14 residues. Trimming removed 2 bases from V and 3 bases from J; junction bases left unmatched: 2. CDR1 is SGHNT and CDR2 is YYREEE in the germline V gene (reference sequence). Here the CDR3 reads CASSFRQGDTEAFF. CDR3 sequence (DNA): TGTGCCAGCAGCTTCCGACAGGGGGACACTGAAGCTTTCTTT.

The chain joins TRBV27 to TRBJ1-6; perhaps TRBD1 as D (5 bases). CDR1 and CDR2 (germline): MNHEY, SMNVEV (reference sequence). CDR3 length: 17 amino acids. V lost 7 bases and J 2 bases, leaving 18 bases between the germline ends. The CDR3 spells CASKPWGGQPYNSPLHF. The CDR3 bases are TGTGCCAGCAAACCCTGGGGGGGTCAGCCCTATAATTCACCCCTCCACTTT.

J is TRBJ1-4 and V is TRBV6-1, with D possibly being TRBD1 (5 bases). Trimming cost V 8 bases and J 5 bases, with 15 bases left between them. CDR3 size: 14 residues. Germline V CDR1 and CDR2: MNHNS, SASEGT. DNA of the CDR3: TGTGCCAGCTCACCGGGACGGAAGAATGAAAAACTGTTTTTT. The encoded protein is CASSPGRKNEKLFF.

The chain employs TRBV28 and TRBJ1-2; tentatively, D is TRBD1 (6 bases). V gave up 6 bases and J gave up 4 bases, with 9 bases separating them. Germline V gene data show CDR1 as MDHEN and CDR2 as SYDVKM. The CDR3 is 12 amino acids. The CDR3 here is CASRKGGYGYTF. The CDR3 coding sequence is TGTGCCAGCAGGAAAGGGGGCTATGGCTACACCTTC.

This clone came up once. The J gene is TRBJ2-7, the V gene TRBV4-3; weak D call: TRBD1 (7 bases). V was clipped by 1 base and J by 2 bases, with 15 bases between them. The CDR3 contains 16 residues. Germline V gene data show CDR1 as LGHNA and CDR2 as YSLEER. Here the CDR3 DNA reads TGCGCCAGCAGCCAAGGGGTCAGGGGGGCGACCTACGAGCAGTACTTC. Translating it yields CASSQGVRGATYEQYF.

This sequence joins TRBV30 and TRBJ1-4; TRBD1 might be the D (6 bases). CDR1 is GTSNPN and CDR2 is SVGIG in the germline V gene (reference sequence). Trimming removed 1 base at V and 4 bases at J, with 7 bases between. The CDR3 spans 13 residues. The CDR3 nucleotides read TGTGCCTGGAGTGCAGGGGTTAATGAAAAACTGTTTTTT. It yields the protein CAWSAGVNEKLFF.

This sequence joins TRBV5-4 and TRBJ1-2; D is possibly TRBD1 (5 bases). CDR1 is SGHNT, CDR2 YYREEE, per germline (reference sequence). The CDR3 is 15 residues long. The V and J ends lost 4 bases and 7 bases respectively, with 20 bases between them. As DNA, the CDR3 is TGTGCCAGCAGCCCCCCGGAAGGGGCGTCTTCTGGCTACACCTTC. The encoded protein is CASSPPEGASSGYTF.

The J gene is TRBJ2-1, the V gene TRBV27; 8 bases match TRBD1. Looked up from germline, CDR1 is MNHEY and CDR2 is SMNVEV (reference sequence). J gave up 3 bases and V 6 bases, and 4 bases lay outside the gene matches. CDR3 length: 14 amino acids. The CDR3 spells CASRGQGNYNEQFF. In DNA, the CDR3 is TGTGCCAGCAGAGGACAGGGCAACTACAATGAGCAGTTCTTC.

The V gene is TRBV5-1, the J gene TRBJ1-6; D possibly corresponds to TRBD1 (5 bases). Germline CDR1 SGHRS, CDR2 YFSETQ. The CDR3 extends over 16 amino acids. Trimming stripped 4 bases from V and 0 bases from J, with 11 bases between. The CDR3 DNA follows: TGCGCCAGCAGCAGATCAGGGAGCTCCTATAATTCACCCCTCCACTTT. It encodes CASSRSGSSYNSPLHF.

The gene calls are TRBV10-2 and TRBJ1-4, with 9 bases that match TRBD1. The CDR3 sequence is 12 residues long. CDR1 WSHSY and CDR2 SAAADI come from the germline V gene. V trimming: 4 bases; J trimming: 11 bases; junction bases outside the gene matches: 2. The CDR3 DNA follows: TGCGCCAGCAGTGGACAGGGGGAGAAACTGTTTTTT. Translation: CASSGQGEKLFF.

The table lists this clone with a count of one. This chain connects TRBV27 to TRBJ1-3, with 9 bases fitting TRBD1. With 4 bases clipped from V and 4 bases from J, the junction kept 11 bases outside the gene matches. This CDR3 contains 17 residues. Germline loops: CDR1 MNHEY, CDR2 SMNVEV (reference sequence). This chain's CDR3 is CASSYPGTGTSGNTIYF. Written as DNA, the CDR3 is TGTGCCAGCAGTTACCCCGGGACAGGGACATCCGGAAACACCATATATTTT.

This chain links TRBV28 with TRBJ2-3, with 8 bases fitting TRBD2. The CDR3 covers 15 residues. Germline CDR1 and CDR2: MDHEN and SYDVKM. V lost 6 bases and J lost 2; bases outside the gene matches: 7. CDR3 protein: CASRGSGGNTDTQYF. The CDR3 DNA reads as TGTGCCAGCAGGGGGAGCGGGGGTAACACAGATACGCAGTATTTT.

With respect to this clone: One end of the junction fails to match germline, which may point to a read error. The CDR3 bases are TGTGCCAGCTCGGGACTAGCCGGTTTCTCCTCCCACAATGAGCAGTTCTTC. Its protein product is CASSGLAGFSSHNEQFF. J is TRBJ2-1 and V is TRBV18; 9 nucleotides match TRBD2. Germline values: CDR1 KGHSH, CDR2 LQKENI. The CDR3 spans 17 residues.

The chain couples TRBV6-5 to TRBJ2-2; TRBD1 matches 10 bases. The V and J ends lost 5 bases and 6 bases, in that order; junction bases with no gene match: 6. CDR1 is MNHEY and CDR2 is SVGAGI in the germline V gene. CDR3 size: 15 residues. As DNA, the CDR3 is TGTGCCAGCAGTGCCGACAGGGGGCCGTCCGGGGAGCTGTTTTTT. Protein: CASSADRGPSGELFF.

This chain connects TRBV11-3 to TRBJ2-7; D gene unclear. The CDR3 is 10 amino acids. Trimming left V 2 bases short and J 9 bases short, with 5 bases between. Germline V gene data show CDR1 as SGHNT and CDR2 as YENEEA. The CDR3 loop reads CASSLPGQYF. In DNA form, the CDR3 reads TGTGCCAGCAGCTTACCAGGGCAGTACTTC.

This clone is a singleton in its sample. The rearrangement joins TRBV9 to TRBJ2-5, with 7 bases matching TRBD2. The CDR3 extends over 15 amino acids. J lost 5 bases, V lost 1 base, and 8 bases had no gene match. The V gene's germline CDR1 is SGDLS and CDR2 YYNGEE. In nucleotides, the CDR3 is TGTGCCAGCAGCGTATCGGGTGGGAGGGACGAGACCCAGTACTTC. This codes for CASSVSGGRDETQYF.

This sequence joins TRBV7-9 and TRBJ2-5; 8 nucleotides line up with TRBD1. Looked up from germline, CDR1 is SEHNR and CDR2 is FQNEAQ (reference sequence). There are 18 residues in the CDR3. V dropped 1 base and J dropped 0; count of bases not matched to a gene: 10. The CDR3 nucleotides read TGTGCCAGCAGCTTAGAGAACAGGGGGAAAGGGTACCAAGAGACCCAGTACTTC. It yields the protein CASSLENRGKGYQETQYF.

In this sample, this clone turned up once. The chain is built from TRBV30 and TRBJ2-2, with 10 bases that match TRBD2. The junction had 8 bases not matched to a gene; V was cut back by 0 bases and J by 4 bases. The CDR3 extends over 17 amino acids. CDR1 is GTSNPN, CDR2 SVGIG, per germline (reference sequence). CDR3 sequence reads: CAWSVASGGHLTGELFF. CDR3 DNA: TGTGCCTGGAGTGTAGCTAGCGGGGGACACCTCACCGGGGAGCTGTTTTTT. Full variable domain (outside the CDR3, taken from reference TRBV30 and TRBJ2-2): SQTIHQWPATLVQPVGSPLSLECTVEGTSNPNLYWYRQAAGRGLQLLFYSVGIGQISSEVPQNLSASRPQDRQFILSSKKLLLSDSGFYLCAWSVASGGHLTGELFFGEGSRLTVL.